This TCR beta chain was recovered during a study of T cell changes during pregnancy in multiple sclerosis. This clone was found once. Losses at the gene ends were 4 bases for V and 2 bases for J; bases not matched to a gene: 5. The germline V gene encodes CDR1 SEHNR and CDR2 FQNEAQ (reference sequence). The CDR3 loop spans 14 amino acids. Assay used: immunoSEQ multiplex PCR; TCRdb lists only in-frame clones, some missing. Of some 61,000 clones listed, roughly nine tenths are singletons. The J gene is TRBJ2-7, the V gene TRBV7-9, with 7 nucleotides matching TRBD1. Here the sequenced sample was peripheral blood, taken in the second trimester of pregnancy. This receptor was obtained from a female donor with multiple sclerosis, enrolled in a pregnancy study. CDR3 sequence (DNA): TGTGCCAGCAGCTGGGACAGACGAGCCTACGAGCAGTACTTC. This sequence encodes CASSWDRRAYEQYF.